Each of the 5 T cell receptor beta chains below was sequenced from the same sample in a study of T cell repertoires in cytomegalovirus infection. One entry per CDR3 protein, called by TCRdb with MiXCR from the reads. This sample has 490,000 or so distinct CDR3 sequences, with about 11% found just once. The source material was PBMCs. The receptors derive from a human donor in good health (CMV status not recorded). Some clones in this sample may be carry-over from other donors' samples.

This clonotype has at least ten counts. V and J are TRBV19 and TRBJ2-1; 9 positions match TRBD2. The CDR3 is 14 amino acids. CDR1 is LNHDA, CDR2 SQIVND, per germline (reference sequence). Losses at the gene ends were 3 bases for V and 6 bases for J; bases not matched to a gene: 3. As DNA, the CDR3 is TGTGCCAGTAGTATTGGCGGGGGGGCCAATGAGCAGTTCTTC. Protein sequence: CASSIGGGANEQFF.

This clonotype has at least ten counts. V usage is TRBV5-4 and J usage is TRBJ2-5, with 7 bases fitting TRBD2. V was pared by 3 bases and J by 4 bases, with 12 bases of the junction left unmatched. The length of the CDR3 is 16 residues. Germline V gene sequence: CDR1 SGHNT, CDR2 YYREEE (reference sequence). CDR3 coding DNA: TGTGCCAGCAGCTATGGACTAAGGCGGGAGCGAGAGACCCAGTACTTC. Amino acid sequence: CASSYGLRRERETQYF.

The genes are TRBV12-3 or TRBV12-4 and TRBJ2-2, with TRBD1 matching over 7 bases. V was clipped by 6 bases and J by 9 bases; unmatched bases: 7. The CDR3 has 13 residues. The CDR3 reads CASSDRVLRELFF. DNA for the CDR3: TGTGCCAGCAGCGACAGGGTCTTAAGGGAGCTGTTTTTT.

The CDR3 reads CASSPSWGQGDTGELFF. The CDR3 nucleotides read TGTGCCAGCAGCCCTAGTTGGGGACAGGGTGACACCGGGGAGCTGTTTTTT. V is TRBV3-1 and J is TRBJ2-2, with 9 bases matching TRBD1. V was pared by 4 bases and J by 3 bases, with 9 bases of the junction left unmatched. The germline V gene encodes CDR1 LGHDT and CDR2 YNNKEL (reference sequence). The length of the CDR3 is 17 residues.

This clonotype was counted at least ten times. The chain recombines TRBV20-1 with TRBJ2-1, with 7 positions matching TRBD1. The germline V gene encodes CDR1 DFQATT and CDR2 SNEGSKA (reference sequence). This CDR3 contains 15 residues. V shed 1 base and J 0 bases; nucleotides not matched to a gene: 3. CDR3 protein: CSARGDSLSYNEQFF. DNA for the CDR3: TGCAGTGCTAGAGGGGACAGCCTCTCCTACAATGAGCAGTTCTTC.